This paragraph reports one T cell receptor (beta chain). The method was immunoSEQ multiplex PCR; TCRdb's version includes in-frame clones alone and lacks a portion of them. The table lists fewer than 200,000 clones, 85% to 90% of them singletons, with 1.6% in the top ten. Trimming removed 3 bases from V and 0 bases from J, with 11 bases in between. This CDR3 has 15 residues. CDR1 and CDR2 from the germline V gene are MGHDK and SYGVNS. This sample stems from a study of T cell responses to AZD1222 COVID-19 vaccine. Specimen: peripheral blood, collected on day 0 of AZD1222 vaccination. The genes are TRBV25-1 and TRBJ1-2; weak D call: TRBD1 (5 bases). The TCR sequence derives from an adult in good health. The CDR3 region is CASSDIRTTNYGYTF. The CDR3 region has the DNA TGTGCCAGCAGTGATATTAGGACAACTAACTATGGCTACACCTTC.